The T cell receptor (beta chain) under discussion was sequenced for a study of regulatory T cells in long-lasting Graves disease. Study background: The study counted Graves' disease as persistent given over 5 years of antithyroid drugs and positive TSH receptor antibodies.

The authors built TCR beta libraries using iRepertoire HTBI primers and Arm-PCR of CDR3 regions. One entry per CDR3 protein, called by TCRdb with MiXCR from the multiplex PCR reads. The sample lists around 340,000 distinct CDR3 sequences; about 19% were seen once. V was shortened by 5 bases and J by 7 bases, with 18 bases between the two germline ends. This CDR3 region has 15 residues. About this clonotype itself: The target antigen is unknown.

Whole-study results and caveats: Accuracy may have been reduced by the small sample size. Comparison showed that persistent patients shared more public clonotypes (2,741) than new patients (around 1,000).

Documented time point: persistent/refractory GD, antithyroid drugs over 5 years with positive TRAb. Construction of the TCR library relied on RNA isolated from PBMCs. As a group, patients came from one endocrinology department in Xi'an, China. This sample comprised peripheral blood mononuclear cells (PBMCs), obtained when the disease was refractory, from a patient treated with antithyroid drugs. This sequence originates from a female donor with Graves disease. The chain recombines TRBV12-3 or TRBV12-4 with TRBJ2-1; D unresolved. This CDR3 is CASSLRVSGMNEQFF. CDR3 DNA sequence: TGTGCCAGCAGTCTACGGGTCAGTGGGATGAATGAGCAGTTCTTC.